This section outlines one TCR beta chain sequence together with its context. The sample originates from a study of immune evolution from preneoplasia to lung adenocarcinoma. The protocol was immunoSEQ multiplex PCR, while the TCRdb copy is restricted to in-frame clones and leaves out a portion. The sample lists 11,000 to 15,000 clones; roughly 80% were seen once. J lost 5 bases, V lost 4 bases, and 10 bases had no gene match. The CDR3 extends over 14 amino acids. Germline CDR1 and CDR2: SQVTM and ANQGSEA. The specimen sequenced was FFPE minimally invasive lung adenocarcinoma tissue. V and J are TRBV29-1 and TRBJ1-2, with TRBD1 matching over 7 bases. The source of this sequence is a person aged 55-80 years with lung adenocarcinoma. The DNA for the CDR3 is TGCAGCGTTGTAACAGGGGCGGTGGGGTATGGCTACACCTTC. Amino acid sequence: CSVVTGAVGYGYTF.